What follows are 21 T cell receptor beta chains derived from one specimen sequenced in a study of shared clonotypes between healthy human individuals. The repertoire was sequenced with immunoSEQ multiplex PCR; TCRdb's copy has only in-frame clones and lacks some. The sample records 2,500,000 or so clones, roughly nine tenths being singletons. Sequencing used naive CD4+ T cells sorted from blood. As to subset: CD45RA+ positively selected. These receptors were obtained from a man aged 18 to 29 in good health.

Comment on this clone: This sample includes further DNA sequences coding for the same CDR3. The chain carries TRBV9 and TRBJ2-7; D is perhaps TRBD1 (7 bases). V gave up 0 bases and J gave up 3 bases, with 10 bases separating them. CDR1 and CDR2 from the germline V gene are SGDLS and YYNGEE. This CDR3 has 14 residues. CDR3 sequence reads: CASSVGQGGYEQYF. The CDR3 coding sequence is TGTGCCAGCAGCGTAGGACAGGGAGGCTACGAGCAGTACTTC.

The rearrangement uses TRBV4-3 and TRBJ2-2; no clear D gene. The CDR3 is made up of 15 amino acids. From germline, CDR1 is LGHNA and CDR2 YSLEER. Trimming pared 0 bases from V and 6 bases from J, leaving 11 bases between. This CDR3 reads CASSQDGYNPGELFF. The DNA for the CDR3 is TGCGCCAGCAGCCAAGACGGTTACAATCCCGGGGAGCTGTTTTTT.

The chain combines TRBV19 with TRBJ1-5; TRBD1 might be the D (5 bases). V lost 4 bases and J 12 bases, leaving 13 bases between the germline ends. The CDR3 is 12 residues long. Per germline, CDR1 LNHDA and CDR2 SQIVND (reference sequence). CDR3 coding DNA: TGTGCCAGTAGTACAACCCCCGACAGCCAGCATTTT. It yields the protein CASSTTPDSQHF.

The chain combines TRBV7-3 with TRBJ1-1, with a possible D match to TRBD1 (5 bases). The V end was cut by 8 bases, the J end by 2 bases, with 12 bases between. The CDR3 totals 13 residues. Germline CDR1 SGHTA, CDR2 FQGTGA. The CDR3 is CASGVGANTEAFF. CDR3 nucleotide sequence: TGTGCCAGCGGGGTCGGGGCAAACACTGAAGCTTTCTTT. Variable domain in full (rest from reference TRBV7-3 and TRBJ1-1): GAGVSQTPSNKVTEKGKYVELRCDPISGHTALYWYRQSLGQGPEFLIYFQGTGAADDSGLPNDRFFAVRPEGSVSTLKIQRTERGDSAVYLCASGVGANTEAFFGQGTRLTVV.

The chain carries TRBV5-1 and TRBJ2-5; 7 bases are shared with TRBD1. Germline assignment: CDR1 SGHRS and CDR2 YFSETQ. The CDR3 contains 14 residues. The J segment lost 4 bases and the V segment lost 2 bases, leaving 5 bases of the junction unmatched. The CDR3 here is CASSLQGLGETQYF. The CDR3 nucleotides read TGCGCCAGCAGCTTACAGGGGTTAGGAGAGACCCAGTACTTC. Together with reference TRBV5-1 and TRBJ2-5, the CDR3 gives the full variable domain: KAGVTQTPRYLIKTRGQQVTLSCSPISGHRSVSWYQQTPGQGLQFLFEYFSETQRNKGNFPGRFSGRQFSNSRSEMNVSTLELGDSALYLCASSLQGLGETQYFGPGTRLLVL.

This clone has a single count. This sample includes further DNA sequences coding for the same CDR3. CDR3 sequence (DNA): TGCGCCAGCAGCCGGACAGGGGGAGAGACCCAGTACTTC. It is translated as CASSRTGGETQYF. The J gene is TRBJ2-5, the V gene TRBV5-1; 10 nucleotides agree with TRBD1. Per the germline V gene, CDR1 is SGHRS and CDR2 is YFSETQ. The CDR3 has 13 amino acids. Losses at the gene ends were 4 bases for V and 4 bases for J; bases not matched to a gene: 1.

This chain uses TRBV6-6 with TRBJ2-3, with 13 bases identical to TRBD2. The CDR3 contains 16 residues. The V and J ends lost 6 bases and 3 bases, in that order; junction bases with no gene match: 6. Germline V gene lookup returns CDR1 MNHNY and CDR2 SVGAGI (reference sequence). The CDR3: CASSQGLAGWTDTQYF. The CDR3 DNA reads TGTGCCAGCAGCCAGGGACTAGCGGGATGGACAGATACGCAGTATTTT.

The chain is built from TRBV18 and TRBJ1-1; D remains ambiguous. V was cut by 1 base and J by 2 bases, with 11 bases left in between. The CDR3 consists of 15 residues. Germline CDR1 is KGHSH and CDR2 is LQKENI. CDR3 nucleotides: TGTGCCAGCTCACCACTATCGCAGGATAACACTGAAGCTTTCTTT. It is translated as CASSPLSQDNTEAFF.

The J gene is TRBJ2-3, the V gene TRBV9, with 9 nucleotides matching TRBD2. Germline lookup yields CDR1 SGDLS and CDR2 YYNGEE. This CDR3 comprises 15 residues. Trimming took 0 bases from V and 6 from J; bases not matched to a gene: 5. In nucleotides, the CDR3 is TGTGCCAGCAGCGTAGCTTGGCTAGCGGGGGATACGCAGTATTTT. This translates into CASSVAWLAGDTQYF.

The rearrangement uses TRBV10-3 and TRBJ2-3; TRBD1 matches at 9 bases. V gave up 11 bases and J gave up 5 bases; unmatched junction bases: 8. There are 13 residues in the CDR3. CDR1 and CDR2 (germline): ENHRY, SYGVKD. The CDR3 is CASGTGMGDTQYF. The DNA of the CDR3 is TGTGCCTCAGGGACAGGGATGGGAGATACGCAGTATTTT.

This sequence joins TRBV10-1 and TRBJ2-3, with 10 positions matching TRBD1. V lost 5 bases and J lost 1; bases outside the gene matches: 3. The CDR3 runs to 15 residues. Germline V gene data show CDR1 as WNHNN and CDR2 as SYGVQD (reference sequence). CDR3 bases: TGCGCCAGCAGTACCGGGACAGGGGGCACAGATACGCAGTATTTT. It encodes CASSTGTGGTDTQYF.

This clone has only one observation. The CDR3 region is CASSLARGVWDGYTF. CDR3 sequence (DNA): TGTGCCAGCAGCTTAGCCCGGGGGGTGTGGGATGGCTACACCTTC. This sequence joins TRBV7-9 and TRBJ1-2; TRBD1 is a possible D gene (5 bases). The CDR3 sequence is 15 residues long. V dropped 0 bases and J dropped 6 bases, with 14 bases sitting between them. Germline assignment: CDR1 SEHNR and CDR2 FQNEAQ (reference sequence).

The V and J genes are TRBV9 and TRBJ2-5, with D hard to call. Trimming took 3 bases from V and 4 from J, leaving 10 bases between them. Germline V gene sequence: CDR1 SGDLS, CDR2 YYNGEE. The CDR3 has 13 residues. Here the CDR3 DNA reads TGTGCCAGCAGCGGCAACAGAGGAGAGACCCAGTACTTC. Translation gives CASSGNRGETQYF.

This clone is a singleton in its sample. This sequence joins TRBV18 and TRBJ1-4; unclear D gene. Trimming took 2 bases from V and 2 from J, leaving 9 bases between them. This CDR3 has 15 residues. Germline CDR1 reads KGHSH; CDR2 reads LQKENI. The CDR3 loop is CASSPSPDTNEKLFF. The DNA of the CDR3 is TGTGCCAGCTCACCATCCCCAGACACTAATGAAAAACTGTTTTTT.

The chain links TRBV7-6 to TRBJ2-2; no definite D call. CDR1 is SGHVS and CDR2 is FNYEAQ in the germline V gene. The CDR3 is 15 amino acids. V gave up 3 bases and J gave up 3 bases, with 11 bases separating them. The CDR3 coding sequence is TGTGCCAGCAGCTTGGGCGCGGCCGACACCGGGGAGCTGTTTTTT. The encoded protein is CASSLGAADTGELFF.

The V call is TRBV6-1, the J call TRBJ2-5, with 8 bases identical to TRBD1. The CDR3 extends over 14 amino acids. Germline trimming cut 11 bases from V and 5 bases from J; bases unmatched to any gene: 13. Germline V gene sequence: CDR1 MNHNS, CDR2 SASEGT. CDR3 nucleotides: TGTGCCTCAATGCCCAGGGGGCCGTCGGAGACCCAGTACTTC. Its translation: CASMPRGPSETQYF.

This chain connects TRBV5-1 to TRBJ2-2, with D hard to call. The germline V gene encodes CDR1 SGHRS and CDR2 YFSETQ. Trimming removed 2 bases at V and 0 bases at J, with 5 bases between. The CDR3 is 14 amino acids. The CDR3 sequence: CASSFDTNTGELFF. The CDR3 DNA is TGCGCCAGCAGCTTCGACACGAACACCGGGGAGCTGTTTTTT.

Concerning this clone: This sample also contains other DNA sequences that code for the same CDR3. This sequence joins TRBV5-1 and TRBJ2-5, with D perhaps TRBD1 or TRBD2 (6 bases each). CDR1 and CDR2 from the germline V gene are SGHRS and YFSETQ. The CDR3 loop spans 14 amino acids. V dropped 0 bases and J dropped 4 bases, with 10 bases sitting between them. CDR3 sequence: CASSLGPGAETQYF. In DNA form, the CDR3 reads TGCGCCAGCAGCTTGGGTCCGGGGGCAGAGACCCAGTACTTC.

This CDR3 reads CASRDPGQGSDEQYF. CDR3 sequence (DNA): TGCGCCAGCAGGGACCCGGGACAGGGAAGCGACGAGCAGTACTTC. The rearrangement links TRBV10-2 to TRBJ2-7, with 9 bases matching TRBD1. The CDR3 has 15 amino acids. CDR1 and CDR2 from the germline V gene are WSHSY and SAAADI. J was trimmed by 5 bases and V by 6 bases; bases with no gene match: 11.

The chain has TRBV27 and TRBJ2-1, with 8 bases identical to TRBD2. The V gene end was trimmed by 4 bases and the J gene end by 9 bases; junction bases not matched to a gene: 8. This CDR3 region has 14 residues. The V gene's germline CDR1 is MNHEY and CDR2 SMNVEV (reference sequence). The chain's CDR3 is CASSSNGRVSEQFF. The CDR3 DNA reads TGTGCCAGCAGTTCGAACGGGAGGGTTTCTGAGCAGTTCTTC.

CDR3 protein: CASSLNGDQETQYF. In nucleotides, the CDR3 is TGTGCCAGCAGCTTAAACGGGGACCAAGAGACCCAGTACTTC. V and J are TRBV7-3 and TRBJ2-5; D is perhaps TRBD2 (5 bases). V lost 1 base to trimming and J lost 0 bases, with 6 bases between them. Germline values: CDR1 SGHTA, CDR2 FQGTGA. The CDR3 contains 14 residues.